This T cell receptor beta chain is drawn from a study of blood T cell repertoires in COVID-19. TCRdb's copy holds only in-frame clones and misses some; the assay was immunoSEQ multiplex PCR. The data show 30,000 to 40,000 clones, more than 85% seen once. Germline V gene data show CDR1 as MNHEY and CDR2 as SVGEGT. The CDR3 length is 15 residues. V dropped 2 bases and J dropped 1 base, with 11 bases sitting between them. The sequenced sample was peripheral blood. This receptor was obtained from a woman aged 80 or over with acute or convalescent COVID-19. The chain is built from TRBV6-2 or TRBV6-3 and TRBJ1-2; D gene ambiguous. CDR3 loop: CASSYGGEINYGYTF. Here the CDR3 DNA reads TGTGCCAGCAGTTACGGCGGAGAGATTAACTATGGCTACACCTTC.